This TCR beta chain is drawn from a study of neoadjuvant anti-PD-1 for oral cavity cancer. Overall study context: Patients without progression received a fourth nivolumab dose around day 43, then surgical resection on days 50-56.

Produced via immunoSEQ multiplex PCR; TCRdb's table is partial and in-frame only. The sample contains approximately 7,000 clones, about two thirds of which appear only once. Patients had HPV-negative, locally advanced oral cavity squamous cell carcinoma. Trimming pared 0 bases from V and 0 bases from J, leaving 6 bases between. Germline values: CDR1 SGHKS, CDR2 YYEKEE (reference sequence). The CDR3 is 14 amino acids. This TCR came from a person between 35 and 79 years old with oral cavity squamous cell carcinoma. The specimen was PBMCs, collected before nivolumab (anti-PD-1) treatment. The chain combines TRBV5-5 with TRBJ1-1, with D uncertain. CDR3 sequence (DNA): TGTGCCAGCAGCTTGGCGATTTTGAACACTGAAGCTTTCTTT. Its protein is CASSLAILNTEAFF.